This T cell receptor beta chain was identified during a study of T cell repertoires in cytomegalovirus infection. Study summary: Indications came from public TCR beta signatures; they pointed to CMV infection and to a matching HLA type.

V was shortened by 0 bases and J by 6 bases, with 5 bases between the two germline ends. Per the germline V gene, CDR1 is SGHVS and CDR2 is FQNEAQ. The CDR3 extends over 13 amino acids. Notes on the study in general: The cumulative frequency of public TCR beta families identified carriers of CMV plus the relevant HLA. What dominated the ex vivo response were HLA-C-restricted CMV-specific TCR beta clonotypes.

TCRdb re-called the reads through MiXCR, storing one row per CDR3 protein. The repertoire includes nearly 700,000 distinct CDR3 sequences, around a third of them detected once, and 15% to 20% sits in the top ten. This clonotype was recorded many times. Its cognate antigen is unknown. Sequencing was performed on cultured PBMCs, taken from culture after CMV antigen stimulation. The origin of this receptor is a human donor in good health (CMV status not recorded). Some clones in this sample may be carry-over from other donors' samples. This rearrangement joins TRBV7-8 to TRBJ2-2, with D hard to call. Here the CDR3 reads CASSLARAGELFF. Here the CDR3 DNA reads TGTGCCAGCAGCTTAGCTAGGGCCGGGGAGCTGTTTTTT.